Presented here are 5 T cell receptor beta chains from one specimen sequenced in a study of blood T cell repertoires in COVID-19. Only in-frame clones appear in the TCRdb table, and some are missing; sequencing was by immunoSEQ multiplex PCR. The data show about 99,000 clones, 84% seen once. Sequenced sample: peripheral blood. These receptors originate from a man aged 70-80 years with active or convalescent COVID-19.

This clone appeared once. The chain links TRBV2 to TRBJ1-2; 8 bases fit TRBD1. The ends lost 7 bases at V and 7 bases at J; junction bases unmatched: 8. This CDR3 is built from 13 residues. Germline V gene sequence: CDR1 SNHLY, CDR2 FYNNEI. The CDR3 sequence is CASKDRGTGGYTF. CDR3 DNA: TGTGCCAGCAAAGACAGGGGTACTGGTGGCTACACCTTC. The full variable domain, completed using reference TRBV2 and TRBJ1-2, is EPEVTQTPSHQVTQMGQEVILRCVPISNHLYFYWYRQILGQKVEFLVSFYNNEISEKSEIFDDQFSVERPDGSNFTLKIRSTKLEDSAMYFCASKDRGTGGYTFGSGTRLTVV.

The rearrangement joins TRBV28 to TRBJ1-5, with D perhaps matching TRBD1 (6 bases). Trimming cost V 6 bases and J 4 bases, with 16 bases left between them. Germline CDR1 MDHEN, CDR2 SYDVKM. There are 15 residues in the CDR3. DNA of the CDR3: TGTGCCAGCAGCCAAGCGGGGGCAGGTAATCAGCCCCAGCATTTT. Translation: CASSQAGAGNQPQHF.

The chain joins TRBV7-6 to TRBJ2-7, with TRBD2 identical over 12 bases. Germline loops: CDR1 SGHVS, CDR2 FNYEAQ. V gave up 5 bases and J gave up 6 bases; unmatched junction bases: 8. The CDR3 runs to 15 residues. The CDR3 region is CASSAASGGAFEQYF. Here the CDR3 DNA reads TGTGCCAGCAGCGCCGCTAGCGGGGGGGCATTCGAGCAGTACTTC.

The CDR3 sequence: CASSYGQTDTQYF. In DNA, the CDR3 is TGCGCCAGCAGCTACGGACAGACAGATACGCAGTATTTT. This chain links TRBV5-1 with TRBJ2-3; perhaps TRBD1 as D (6 bases). V lost 3 bases and J 3 bases, leaving 8 bases between the germline ends. CDR1 is SGHRS, CDR2 YFSETQ, per germline. CDR3 length equals 13 residues.

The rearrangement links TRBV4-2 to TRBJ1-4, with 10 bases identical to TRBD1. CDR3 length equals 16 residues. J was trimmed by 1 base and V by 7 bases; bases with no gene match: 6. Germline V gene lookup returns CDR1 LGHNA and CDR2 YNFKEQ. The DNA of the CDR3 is TGTGCCAGCAAAACGGACAGGGGGAGAACTAATGAAAAACTGTTTTTT. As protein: CASKTDRGRTNEKLFF.